These 27 T cell receptor beta chains were all obtained from the same sample, sequenced in a study of post-analysis software for immune sequencing data. Notes on the study in general: Controls showed lower frequencies than patients for roughly 5 TRBV segments, and TRBV5-6, TRBV5-1 and TRBV20-1 were among these.

Their target antigens are unknown. TCR beta cDNA libraries included unique molecular identifiers. MiXCR, run by TCRdb on the PCR reads, gives a single entry per CDR3 protein. Of 380,000 or so distinct CDR3 sequences detected, approximately 33% appear once; the ten largest clones hold over 10%. The sample taken for sequencing was blood. All receptors derive from a girl aged 10-17 years with multiple sclerosis.

This clonotype was observed a few times. CDR3 protein: CSARPGTGNTEAFF. As DNA, the CDR3 is TGCAGTGCTAGACCTGGGACAGGGAACACTGAAGCTTTCTTT. The chain carries TRBV20-1 and TRBJ1-1, with TRBD1 matching over 8 bases. Germline CDR1 is DFQATT and CDR2 is SNEGSKA (reference sequence). The CDR3 has 14 amino acids. V trimming: 2 bases; J trimming: 1 base; junction bases outside the gene matches: 3.

The chain joins TRBV18 to TRBJ2-3, with 8 bases identical to TRBD2. V lost 3 bases, J lost 1 base, and 15 bases stayed unmatched. The germline V gene encodes CDR1 KGHSH and CDR2 LQKENI. The CDR3 is made up of 19 amino acids. CDR3 sequence: CASSPAYSGAPGGTDTQYF. CDR3 sequence (DNA): TGTGCCAGCTCACCCGCGTATAGCGGGGCTCCGGGTGGCACAGATACGCAGTATTTT.

The CDR3 DNA reads as TGTGCCAGCAGGATAGGCGTCCATAGCAATCAGCCCCAGCATTTT. It yields the protein CASRIGVHSNQPQHF. The chain uses TRBV28 and TRBJ1-5; D ambiguous. V lost 6 bases to trimming and J lost 0 bases, with 12 bases between them. This CDR3 spans 15 amino acids. The V gene's germline CDR1 is MDHEN and CDR2 SYDVKM.

The chain uses TRBV13 and TRBJ1-1; TRBD1 aligns across 7 bases. Per germline, CDR1 PRHDT and CDR2 FYEKMQ (reference sequence). V trimming: 4 bases; J trimming: 0 bases; junction bases outside the gene matches: 8. This CDR3 is built from 16 residues. CDR3 nucleotide sequence: TGTGCCAGCAGCTCAACTAAGACAGGGATGAACACTGAAGCTTTCTTT. It is translated as CASSSTKTGMNTEAFF.

The table lists this clonotype with a few counts. This chain connects TRBV7-9 to TRBJ2-7; weak D call: TRBD1 (5 bases). Germline V gene data show CDR1 as SEHNR and CDR2 as FQNEAQ (reference sequence). V was clipped by 8 bases and J by 6 bases, with 23 bases between them. The CDR3 consists of 15 residues. This chain's CDR3 is CASAGAPSNSFEQYF. The CDR3 nucleotides are TGTGCCAGCGCTGGGGCCCCGTCAAACTCTTTCGAGCAGTACTTC.

This clonotype was detected a few times. The chain uses TRBV2 and TRBJ2-7; 8 nucleotides match TRBD2. CDR1 and CDR2 from the germline V gene are SNHLY and FYNNEI. CDR3 size: 19 residues. With 1 base clipped from V and 2 bases from J, the junction kept 16 bases outside the gene matches. The CDR3 DNA reads as TGTGCCAGCAGTGAAGGGGTAGCGGCGGGGGGCTACCACACCTACGAGCAGTACTTC. It encodes CASSEGVAAGGYHTYEQYF.

V is TRBV2 and J is TRBJ1-4; D uncertain. V dropped 6 bases and J dropped 8 bases, with 10 bases sitting between them. This CDR3 region has 12 residues. The germline V gene encodes CDR1 SNHLY and CDR2 FYNNEI. In DNA form, the CDR3 reads TGTGCCAGCAGAACGGAAACAGAAAAACTGTTTTTT. This sequence encodes CASRTETEKLFF.

This clonotype was seen a handful of times. This chain links TRBV20-1 with TRBJ2-1; 10 bases match TRBD2. CDR1 is DFQATT and CDR2 is SNEGSKA in the germline V gene (reference sequence). V was pared by 6 bases and J by 10 bases, with 12 bases of the junction left unmatched. CDR3 length equals 14 residues. CDR3 sequence reads: CSAYKRGGIGEQFF. CDR3 nucleotide sequence: TGCAGTGCCTATAAGCGGGGGGGCATCGGCGAGCAGTTCTTC.

This clonotype was detected only a few times. The chain links TRBV7-2 to TRBJ1-3; D call uncertain. There are 16 residues in the CDR3. Trimming removed 0 bases at V and 0 bases at J, with 9 bases between. Germline V gene data show CDR1 as SGHTA and CDR2 as FQGNSA. The CDR3 is CASSLARKNSGNTIYF. The CDR3 bases are TGTGCCAGCAGCTTAGCGAGGAAGAACTCTGGAAACACCATATATTTT.

The J gene is TRBJ2-5, the V gene TRBV15; D not certain. The V gene lost 0 bases and the J gene lost 5 bases, with 13 bases spanning the gap. Per the germline V gene, CDR1 is LNHNV and CDR2 is YYDKDF (reference sequence). There are 15 residues in the CDR3. DNA of the CDR3: TGTGCCACCAGCAGAGAAGGCGGACCCGTGGAGACCCAGTACTTC. Residues: CATSREGGPVETQYF.

This chain links TRBV9 with TRBJ1-2; 7 nucleotides line up with TRBD1. The CDR3 consists of 13 residues. Per germline, CDR1 SGDLS and CDR2 YYNGEE. The V segment lost 2 bases and the J segment 6 bases; nucleotides outside the gene matches: 4. CDR3 region: CASSVDRDDGYTF. The CDR3 nucleotides are TGTGCCAGCAGCGTCGACAGGGACGATGGCTACACCTTC.

The count of this clonotype is one. J is TRBJ2-6 and V is TRBV6-1; no clear D gene. There are 14 residues in the CDR3. Germline V gene sequence: CDR1 MNHNS, CDR2 SASEGT. V gave up 7 bases and J gave up 0 bases, with 7 bases separating them. The CDR3 spells CASKVDSGANVLTF. The CDR3 DNA reads TGTGCCAGCAAAGTAGACTCTGGGGCCAACGTCCTGACTTTC.

J is TRBJ2-4 and V is TRBV10-2; no reliable D call. The CDR3 is made up of 13 amino acids. V lost 6 bases to trimming and J lost 6 bases, with 12 bases between them. Germline CDR1 is WSHSY and CDR2 is SAAADI. CDR3 sequence (DNA): TGCGCCAGCAGATTAGACACTCTAAACATTCAGTACTTC. It encodes CASRLDTLNIQYF.

The chain links TRBV18 to TRBJ2-7, with TRBD1 identical over 9 bases. The CDR3 is made up of 14 amino acids. Per the germline V gene, CDR1 is KGHSH and CDR2 is LQKENI. V shed 6 bases and J 6 bases; nucleotides not matched to a gene: 9. CDR3 DNA: TGTGCCAGCTCGCAGTCGGACAGGGGTTGCGAGCAGTACTTC. Protein product: CASSQSDRGCEQYF.

J is TRBJ2-1 and V is TRBV5-1; 10 bases line up with TRBD2. There are 16 residues in the CDR3. The V and J ends lost 1 base and 7 bases, in that order; junction bases with no gene match: 8. Germline CDR1 and CDR2: SGHRS and YFSETQ. CDR3: CASSLITSGDGNEQFF. For the CDR3, the DNA is TGCGCCAGCAGCTTGATAACTAGCGGGGATGGGAATGAGCAGTTCTTC.

The table lists this clonotype with a few counts. The chain couples TRBV12-3 or TRBV12-4 to TRBJ2-3, with 7 nucleotides matching TRBD2. After removal of 3 bases from V and 3 bases from J, the junction contained 6 bases not matched to a gene. The CDR3 extends over 15 amino acids. CDR3 residues: CASSLRSGVTDTQYF. The CDR3 nucleotides are TGTGCCAGCAGTTTGAGGAGCGGGGTAACAGATACGCAGTATTTT.

Many counts were recorded for this clonotype. The J gene is TRBJ2-1, the V gene TRBV29-1, with D maybe TRBD1 (6 bases). This CDR3 spans 16 amino acids. Per germline, CDR1 SQVTM and CDR2 ANQGSEA. Between the trimmed V and J ends, which lost 2 bases and 4 bases, there was a span of 18 bases. This chain's CDR3 is CSVELGDRPLYNEQFF. CDR3 DNA sequence: TGCAGCGTTGAATTGGGAGACAGGCCGCTATACAATGAGCAGTTCTTC.

A remark on this clonotype: The limits of the CDR3 on the DNA are not certain, so only TCRdb's listed CDR3 is given. The gene calls are TRBV10-3 and TRBJ1-2; the tabulated D call, TRBD1, remains unverified against the DNA. Termini included, the CDR3 measures 12 amino acids. The V gene's germline CDR1 is ENHRY and CDR2 SYGVKD. CDR3 region: CATGQGDYGCTF.

The rearrangement links TRBV14 to TRBJ2-7, with TRBD1 as a possible D gene (6 bases). With 3 bases removed from V and 3 bases from J, the gap between germline ends came to 9 bases. The CDR3 is 13 amino acids. CDR1 and CDR2 (germline): SGHDN, FVKESK. CDR3 loop: CASSHQGHYEQYF. CDR3 coding DNA: TGTGCCAGCAGCCATCAGGGGCACTACGAGCAGTACTTC.

The V call is TRBV7-2, the J call TRBJ2-3; D tentatively fits TRBD1 or TRBD2 (5 bases each). V dropped 1 base and J dropped 1 base, with 12 bases sitting between them. Germline CDR1 SGHTA, CDR2 FQGNSA. The CDR3 consists of 16 residues. The CDR3 DNA is TGTGCCAGCAGCTTAGACGGGACCGTACGCACAGATACGCAGTATTTT. Translating it yields CASSLDGTVRTDTQYF.

This clonotype was observed a handful of times. This chain joins TRBV20-1 and TRBJ2-5; 7 nucleotides agree with TRBD2. V trimming: 3 bases; J trimming: 5 bases; junction bases outside the gene matches: 12. Germline CDR1 and CDR2: DFQATT and SNEGSKA (reference sequence). This CDR3 has 15 residues. CDR3 region: CSASVQRGGGETQYF. CDR3 nucleotides: TGCAGTGCTAGTGTTCAGCGGGGAGGAGGGGAGACCCAGTACTTC.

This clonotype came up a few times. The chain employs TRBV28 and TRBJ1-5; no clear D. The CDR3 has 12 amino acids. Trimming shortened V by 4 bases and J by 9 bases, and 10 bases separated the two germline ends. CDR1 is MDHEN and CDR2 is SYDVKM in the germline V gene. The CDR3: CASSSSGRPQHF. In DNA form, the CDR3 reads TGTGCCAGCAGTTCGTCGGGTCGGCCCCAGCATTTT.

This clonotype was seen only a few times. This rearrangement joins TRBV7-9 to TRBJ1-5; D is unclear. CDR3 length equals 16 residues. CDR1 is SEHNR and CDR2 is FQNEAQ in the germline V gene (reference sequence). V dropped 0 bases and J dropped 0 bases, with 9 bases sitting between them. The CDR3 DNA reads TGTGCCAGCAGCTTAGCGGTCCCCTTTAGCAATCAGCCCCAGCATTTT. Amino acids: CASSLAVPFSNQPQHF.

This chain connects TRBV7-2 to TRBJ2-3, with TRBD2 matching 8 bases. V trimming: 5 bases; J trimming: 2 bases; junction bases outside the gene matches: 9. CDR1 is SGHTA and CDR2 is FQGNSA in the germline V gene. The CDR3 contains 16 residues. The DNA for the CDR3 is TGTGCCAGCAGCCCCCCGCGGGGGGTAATCACAGATACGCAGTATTTT. This translates into CASSPPRGVITDTQYF.

There are a few counts of this clonotype. The chain employs TRBV10-3 and TRBJ2-7, with D uncertain. Germline V gene lookup returns CDR1 ENHRY and CDR2 SYGVKD. The CDR3 sequence is 13 residues long. Trimming pared 0 bases from V and 4 bases from J, leaving 7 bases between. CDR3 amino acids: CAISESWDYEQYF. Here the CDR3 DNA reads TGTGCCATCAGTGAGTCGTGGGATTACGAGCAGTACTTC.

This chain joins TRBV6-1 and TRBJ2-7; 14 bases are shared with TRBD2. The DNA end favors TRBJ2-5, so the J call may be wrong. CDR3 size: 15 residues. Germline CDR1 reads MNHNS; CDR2 reads SASEGT. The CDR3 bases are TGTGCCAGCAGTGAACCGGGACTAGCGGGGGCGACCCAGTACTTC. It is translated as CASSEPGLAGATQYF.

This sequence joins TRBV7-9 and TRBJ1-2; TRBD1 might be the D (6 bases). Per germline, CDR1 SEHNR and CDR2 FQNEAQ (reference sequence). This CDR3 region has 15 residues. V was cut by 0 bases and J by 0 bases, with 8 bases left in between. CDR3: CASSLAGGANYGYTF. CDR3 in DNA: TGTGCCAGCAGCTTAGCAGGGGGAGCTAACTATGGCTACACCTTC.